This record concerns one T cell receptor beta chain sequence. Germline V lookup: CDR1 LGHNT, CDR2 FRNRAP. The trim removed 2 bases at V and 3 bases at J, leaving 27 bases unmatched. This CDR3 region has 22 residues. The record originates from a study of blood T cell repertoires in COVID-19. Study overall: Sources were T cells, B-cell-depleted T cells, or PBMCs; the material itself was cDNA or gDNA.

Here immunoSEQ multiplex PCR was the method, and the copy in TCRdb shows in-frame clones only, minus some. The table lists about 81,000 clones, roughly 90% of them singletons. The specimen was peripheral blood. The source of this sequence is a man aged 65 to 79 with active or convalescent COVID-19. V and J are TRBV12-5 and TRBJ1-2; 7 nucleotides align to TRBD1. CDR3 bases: TGTGCTAGTGGTTTGCCATGCTACGCTCTGGGACAGACCCCTATCGGTCACTATGGCTACACCTTC. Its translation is CASGLPCYALGQTPIGHYGYTF.